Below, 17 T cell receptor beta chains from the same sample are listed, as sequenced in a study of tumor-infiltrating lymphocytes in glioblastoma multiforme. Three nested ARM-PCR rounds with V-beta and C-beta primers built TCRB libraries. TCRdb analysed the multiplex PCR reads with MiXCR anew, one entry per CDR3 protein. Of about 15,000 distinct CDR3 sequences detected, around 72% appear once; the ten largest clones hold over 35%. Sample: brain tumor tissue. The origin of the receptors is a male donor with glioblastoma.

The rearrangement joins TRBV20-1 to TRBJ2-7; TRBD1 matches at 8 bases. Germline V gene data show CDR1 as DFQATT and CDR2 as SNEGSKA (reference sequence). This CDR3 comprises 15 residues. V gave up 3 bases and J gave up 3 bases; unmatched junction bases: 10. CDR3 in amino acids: CSARDRDRIYYEQYF. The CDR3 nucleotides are TGCAGTGCTAGGGACCGGGACAGGATTTACTACGAGCAGTACTTC.

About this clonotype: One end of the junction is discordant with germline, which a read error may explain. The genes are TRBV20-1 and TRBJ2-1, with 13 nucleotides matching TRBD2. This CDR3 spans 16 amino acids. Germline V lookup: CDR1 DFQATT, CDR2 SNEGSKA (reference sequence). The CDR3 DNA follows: TGCAGTGCTAATCGACCGGGACTAGCGGGAATGAGTGAGCAATTCTTC. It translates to CSANRPGLAGMSEQFF.

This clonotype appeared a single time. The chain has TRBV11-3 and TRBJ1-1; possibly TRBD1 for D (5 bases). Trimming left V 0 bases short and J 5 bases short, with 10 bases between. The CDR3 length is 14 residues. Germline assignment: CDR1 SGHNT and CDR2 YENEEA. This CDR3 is CASSLDGGSTEAFF. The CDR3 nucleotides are TGTGCCAGCAGCTTAGACGGGGGGTCTACTGAAGCTTTCTTT. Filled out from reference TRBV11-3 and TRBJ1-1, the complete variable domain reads EAGVVQSPRYKIIEKKQPVAFWCNPISGHNTLYWYLQNLGQGPELLIRYENEEAVDDSQLPKDRFSAERLKGVDSTLKIQPAELGDSAVYLCASSLDGGSTEAFFGQGTRLTVV.

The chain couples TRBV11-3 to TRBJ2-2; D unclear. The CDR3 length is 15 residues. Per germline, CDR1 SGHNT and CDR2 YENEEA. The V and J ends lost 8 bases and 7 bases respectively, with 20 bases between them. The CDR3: CASCHGRPCGGELFF. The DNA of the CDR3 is TGTGCCAGCTGCCACGGACGGCCTTGTGGCGGGGAGCTGTTTTTT.

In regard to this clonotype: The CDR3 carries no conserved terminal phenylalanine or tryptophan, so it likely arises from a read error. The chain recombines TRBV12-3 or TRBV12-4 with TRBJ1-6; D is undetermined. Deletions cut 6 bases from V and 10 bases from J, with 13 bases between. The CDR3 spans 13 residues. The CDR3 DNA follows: TGTGCCAGCAGCCCCCTCACGAGGTCACCCCTCCACTTG. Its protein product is CASSPLTRSPLHL.

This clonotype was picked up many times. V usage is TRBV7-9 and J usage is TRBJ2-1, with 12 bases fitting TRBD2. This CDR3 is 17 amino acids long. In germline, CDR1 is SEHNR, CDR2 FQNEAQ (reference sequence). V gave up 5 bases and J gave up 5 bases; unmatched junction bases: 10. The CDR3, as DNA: TGTGCCAGCAGCGCCGAACTACTAGCGGGGGGAAACAATGAGCAGTTCTTC. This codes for CASSAELLAGGNNEQFF.

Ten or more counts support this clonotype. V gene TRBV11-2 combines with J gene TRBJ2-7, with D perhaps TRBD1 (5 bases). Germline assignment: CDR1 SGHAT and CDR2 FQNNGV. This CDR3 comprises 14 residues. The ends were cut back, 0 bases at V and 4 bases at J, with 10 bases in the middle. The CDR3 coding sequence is TGTGCCAGCAGCTTAGATCCTGGGGCTTACGAGCAGTACTTC. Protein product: CASSLDPGAYEQYF.

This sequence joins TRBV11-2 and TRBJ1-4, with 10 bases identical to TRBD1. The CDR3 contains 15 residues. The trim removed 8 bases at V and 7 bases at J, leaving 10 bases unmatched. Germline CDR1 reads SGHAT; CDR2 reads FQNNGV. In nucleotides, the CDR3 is TGTGCCAGCTTAGGCGGGACAGGGGAGTTTGAAAAACTGTTTTTT. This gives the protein CASLGGTGEFEKLFF.

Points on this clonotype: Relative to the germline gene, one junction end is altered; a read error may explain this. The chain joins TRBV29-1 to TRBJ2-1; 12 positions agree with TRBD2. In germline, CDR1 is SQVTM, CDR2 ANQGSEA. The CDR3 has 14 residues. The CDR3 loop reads CSVDGLAGYNGQFF. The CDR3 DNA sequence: TGCAGCGTTGATGGACTAGCGGGATACAATGGGCAGTTCTTC.

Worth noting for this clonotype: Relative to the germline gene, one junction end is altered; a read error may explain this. The CDR3, as DNA: TGTGCCATAAGCTTTGAGAGTCACACAGATACGCAATATTTT. It translates to CAISFESHTDTQYF. This chain connects TRBV11-3 to TRBJ2-3, with D hard to call. Germline V gene sequence: CDR1 SGHNT, CDR2 YENEEA. CDR3 length equals 14 residues.

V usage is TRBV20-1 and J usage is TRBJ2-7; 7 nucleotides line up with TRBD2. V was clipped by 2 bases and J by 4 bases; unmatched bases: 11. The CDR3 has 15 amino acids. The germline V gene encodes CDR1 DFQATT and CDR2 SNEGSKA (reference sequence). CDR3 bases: TGCAGTGCTAGATGGCTAGCGGTAGGGTTATACGAGCAGTACTTC. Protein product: CSARWLAVGLYEQYF.

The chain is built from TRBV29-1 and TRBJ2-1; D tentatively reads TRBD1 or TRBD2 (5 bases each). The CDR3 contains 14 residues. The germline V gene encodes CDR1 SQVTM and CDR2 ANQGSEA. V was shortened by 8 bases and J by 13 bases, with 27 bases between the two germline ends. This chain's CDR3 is CSTRDVISYNGQFF. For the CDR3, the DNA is TGCAGCACTCGGGACGTGATCTCCTACAATGGCCAGTTCTTC.

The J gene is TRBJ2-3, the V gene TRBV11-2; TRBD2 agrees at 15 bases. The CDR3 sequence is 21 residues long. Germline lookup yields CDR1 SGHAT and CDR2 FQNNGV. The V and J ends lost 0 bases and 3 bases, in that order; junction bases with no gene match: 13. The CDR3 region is CASSLDPPGLAGGPLTDTQYF. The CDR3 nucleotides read TGTGCCAGCAGCTTAGATCCCCCAGGACTAGCGGGAGGGCCTTTGACAGATACGCAGTATTTT.

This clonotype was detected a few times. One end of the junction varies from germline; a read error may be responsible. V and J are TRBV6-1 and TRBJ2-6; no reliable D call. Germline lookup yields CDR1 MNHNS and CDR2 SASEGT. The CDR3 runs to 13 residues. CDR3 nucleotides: TGTGCCTGCAGTCTGAATGGGGCCAACGTCCTGACTTTC. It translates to CACSLNGANVLTF.

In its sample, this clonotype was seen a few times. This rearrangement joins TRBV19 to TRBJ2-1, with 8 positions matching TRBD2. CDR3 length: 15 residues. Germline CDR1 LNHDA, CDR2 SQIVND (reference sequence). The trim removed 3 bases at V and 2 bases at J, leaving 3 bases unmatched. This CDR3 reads CASSMLAGPYNEQFF. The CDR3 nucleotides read TGTGCCAGTAGTATGCTAGCGGGCCCCTACAATGAGCAGTTCTTC.

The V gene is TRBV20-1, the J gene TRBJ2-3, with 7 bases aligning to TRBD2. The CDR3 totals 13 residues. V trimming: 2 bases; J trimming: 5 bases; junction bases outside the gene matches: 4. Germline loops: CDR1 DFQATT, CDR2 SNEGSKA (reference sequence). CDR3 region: CSARREVIDTQYF. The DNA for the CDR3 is TGCAGTGCTAGACGGGAGGTAATAGATACGCAGTATTTT.

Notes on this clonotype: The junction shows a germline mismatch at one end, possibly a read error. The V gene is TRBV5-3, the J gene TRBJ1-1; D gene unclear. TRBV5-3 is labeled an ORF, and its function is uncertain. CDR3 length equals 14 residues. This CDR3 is CTRSSEMAQRQAFF. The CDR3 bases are TGTACCAGAAGCTCGGAAATGGCCCAGCGGCAAGCTTTCTTT.